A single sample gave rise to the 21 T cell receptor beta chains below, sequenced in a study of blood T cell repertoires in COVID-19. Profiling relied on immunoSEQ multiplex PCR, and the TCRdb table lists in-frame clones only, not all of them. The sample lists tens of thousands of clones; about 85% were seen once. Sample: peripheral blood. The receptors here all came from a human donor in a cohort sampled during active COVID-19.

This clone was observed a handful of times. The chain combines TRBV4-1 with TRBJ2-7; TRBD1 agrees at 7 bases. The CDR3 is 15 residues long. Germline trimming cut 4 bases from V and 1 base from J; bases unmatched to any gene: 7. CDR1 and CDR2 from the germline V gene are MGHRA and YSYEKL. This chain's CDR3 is CASSRLTGASYEQYF. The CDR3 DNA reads TGCGCCAGCAGCCGACTAACAGGGGCGTCCTACGAGCAGTACTTC.

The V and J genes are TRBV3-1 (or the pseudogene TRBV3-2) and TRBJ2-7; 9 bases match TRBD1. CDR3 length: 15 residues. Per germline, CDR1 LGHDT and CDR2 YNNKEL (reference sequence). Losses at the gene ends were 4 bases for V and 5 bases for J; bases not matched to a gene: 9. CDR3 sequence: CASSPRGQGLNEQYF. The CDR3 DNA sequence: TGTGCCAGCAGCCCCAGGGGACAGGGCCTAAACGAGCAGTACTTC.

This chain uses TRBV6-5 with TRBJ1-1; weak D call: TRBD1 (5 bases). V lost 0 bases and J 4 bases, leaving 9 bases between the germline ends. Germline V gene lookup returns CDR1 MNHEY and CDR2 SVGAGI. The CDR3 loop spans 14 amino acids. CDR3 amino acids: CASSYSQGGTEAFF. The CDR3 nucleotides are TGTGCCAGCAGTTACTCTCAGGGCGGCACTGAAGCTTTCTTT.

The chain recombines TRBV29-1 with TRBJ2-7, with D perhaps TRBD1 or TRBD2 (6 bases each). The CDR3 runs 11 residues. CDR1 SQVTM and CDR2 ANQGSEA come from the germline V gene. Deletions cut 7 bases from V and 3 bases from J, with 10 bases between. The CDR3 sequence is CSGGARYEQYF. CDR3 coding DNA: TGCAGCGGGGGGGCTCGCTACGAGCAGTACTTC.

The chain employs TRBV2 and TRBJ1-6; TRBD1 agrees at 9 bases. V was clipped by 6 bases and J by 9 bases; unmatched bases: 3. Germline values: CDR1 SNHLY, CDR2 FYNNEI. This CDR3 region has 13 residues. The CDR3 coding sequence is TGTGCCAGCAGCACGGACAGGGGTTCACCCCTCCACTTT. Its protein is CASSTDRGSPLHF. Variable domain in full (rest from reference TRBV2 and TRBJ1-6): EPEVTQTPSHQVTQMGQEVILRCVPISNHLYFYWYRQILGQKVEFLVSFYNNEISEKSEIFDDQFSVERPDGSNFTLKIRSTKLEDSAMYFCASSTDRGSPLHFGNGTRLTVT.

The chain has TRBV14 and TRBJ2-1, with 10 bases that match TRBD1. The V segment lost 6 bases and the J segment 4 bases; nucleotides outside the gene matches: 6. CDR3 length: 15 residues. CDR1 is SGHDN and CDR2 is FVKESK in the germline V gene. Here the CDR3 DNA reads TGTGCCAGCAGGGCCGGGACAGGGGAATACAATGAGCAGTTCTTC. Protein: CASRAGTGEYNEQFF.

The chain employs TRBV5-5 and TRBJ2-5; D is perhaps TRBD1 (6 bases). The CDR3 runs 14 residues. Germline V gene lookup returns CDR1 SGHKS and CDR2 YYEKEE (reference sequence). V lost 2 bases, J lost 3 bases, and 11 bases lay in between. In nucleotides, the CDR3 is TGTGCCAGCAGCTTCCCGGGACAAGAAGAGACCCAGTACTTC. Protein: CASSFPGQEETQYF.

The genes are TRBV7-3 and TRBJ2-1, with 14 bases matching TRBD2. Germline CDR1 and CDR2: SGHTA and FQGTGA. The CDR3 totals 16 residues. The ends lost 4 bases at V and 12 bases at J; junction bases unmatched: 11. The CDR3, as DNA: TGTGCCAGCAGCTCCGAGACTAGCGGGGGGGCCGACGGGCAGTTCTTC. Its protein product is CASSSETSGGADGQFF.

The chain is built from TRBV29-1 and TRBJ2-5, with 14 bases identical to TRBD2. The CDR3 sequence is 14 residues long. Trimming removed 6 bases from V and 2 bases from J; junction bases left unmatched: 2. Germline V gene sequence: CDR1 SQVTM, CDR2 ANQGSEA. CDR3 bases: TGCAGCGTACGACTAGCGGGGGGGCAAGAGACCCAGTACTTC. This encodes CSVRLAGGQETQYF.

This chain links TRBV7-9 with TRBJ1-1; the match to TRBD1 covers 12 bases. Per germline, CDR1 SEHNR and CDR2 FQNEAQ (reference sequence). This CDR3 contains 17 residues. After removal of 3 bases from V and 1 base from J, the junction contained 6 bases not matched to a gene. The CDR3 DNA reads TGTGCCAGCAGCTTCCCCGGGACAGGGGGCACGAACACTGAAGCTTTCTTT. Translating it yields CASSFPGTGGTNTEAFF.

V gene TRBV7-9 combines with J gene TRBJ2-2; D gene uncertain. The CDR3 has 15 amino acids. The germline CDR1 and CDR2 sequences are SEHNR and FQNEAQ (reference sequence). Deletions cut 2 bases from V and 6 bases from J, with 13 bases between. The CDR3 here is CASSLWSTPPGELFF. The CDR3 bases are TGTGCCAGCAGCTTATGGAGTACCCCCCCCGGGGAGCTGTTTTTT.

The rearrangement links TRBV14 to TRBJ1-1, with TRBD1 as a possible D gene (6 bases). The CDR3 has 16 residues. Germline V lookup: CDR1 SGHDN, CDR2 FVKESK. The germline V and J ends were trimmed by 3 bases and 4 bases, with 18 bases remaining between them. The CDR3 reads CASSHRDIALGTEAFF. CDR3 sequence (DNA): TGTGCCAGCAGCCACCGGGACATCGCGCTGGGCACTGAAGCTTTCTTT.

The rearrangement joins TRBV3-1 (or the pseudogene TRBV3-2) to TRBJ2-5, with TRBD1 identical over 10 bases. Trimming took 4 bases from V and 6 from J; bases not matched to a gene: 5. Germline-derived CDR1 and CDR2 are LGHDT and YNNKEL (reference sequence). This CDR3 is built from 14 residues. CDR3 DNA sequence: TGTGCCAGCAGCCCCCGGGACAGGGGACAGACCCAGTACTTC. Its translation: CASSPRDRGQTQYF.

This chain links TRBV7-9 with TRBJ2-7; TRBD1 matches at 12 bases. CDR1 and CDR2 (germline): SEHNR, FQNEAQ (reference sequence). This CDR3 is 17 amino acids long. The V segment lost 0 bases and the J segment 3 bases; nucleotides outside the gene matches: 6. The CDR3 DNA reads TGTGCCAGCAGCTTAGCCCCGGGACAGGGGGCCCACTACGAGCAGTACTTC. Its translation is CASSLAPGQGAHYEQYF. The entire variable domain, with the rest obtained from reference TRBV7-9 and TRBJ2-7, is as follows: DTGVSQNPRHKITKRGQNVTFRCDPISEHNRLYWYRQTLGQGPEFLTYFQNEAQLEKSRLLSDRFSAERPKGSFSTLEIQRTEQGDSAMYLCASSLAPGQGAHYEQYFGPGTRLTVT.

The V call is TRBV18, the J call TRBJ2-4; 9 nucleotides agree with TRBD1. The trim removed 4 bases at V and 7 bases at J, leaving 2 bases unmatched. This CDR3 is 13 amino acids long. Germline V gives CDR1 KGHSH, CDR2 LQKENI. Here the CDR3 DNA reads TGTGCCAGCTCACTGGACAGGGGCAACATTCAGTACTTC. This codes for CASSLDRGNIQYF. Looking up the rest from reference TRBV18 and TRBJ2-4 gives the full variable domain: NAGVMQNPRHLVRRRGQEARLRCSPMKGHSHVYWYRQLPEEGLKFMVYLQKENIIDESGMPKERFSAEFPKEGPSILRIQQVVRGDSAAYFCASSLDRGNIQYFGAGTRLSVL.

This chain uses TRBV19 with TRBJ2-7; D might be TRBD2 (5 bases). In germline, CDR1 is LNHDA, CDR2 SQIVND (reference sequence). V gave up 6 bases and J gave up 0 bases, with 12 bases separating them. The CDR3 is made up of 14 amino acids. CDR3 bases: TGTGCCAGTAGAGTCGGGGTTAGCTCCTACGAGCAGTACTTC. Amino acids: CASRVGVSSYEQYF.

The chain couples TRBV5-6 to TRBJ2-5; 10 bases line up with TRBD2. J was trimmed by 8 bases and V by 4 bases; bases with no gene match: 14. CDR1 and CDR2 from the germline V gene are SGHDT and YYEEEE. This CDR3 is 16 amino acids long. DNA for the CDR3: TGTGCCAGCAGCCCAGAAAGGACTGAGCGGGGGGGCACCCAGTACTTC. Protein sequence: CASSPERTERGGTQYF.

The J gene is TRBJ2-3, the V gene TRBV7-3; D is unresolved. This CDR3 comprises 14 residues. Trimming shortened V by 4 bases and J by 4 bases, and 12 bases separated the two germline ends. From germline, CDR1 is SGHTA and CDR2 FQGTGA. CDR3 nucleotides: TGTGCCAGCAGCTCCTATCCTCTCGCAGATACGCAGTATTTT. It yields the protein CASSSYPLADTQYF.

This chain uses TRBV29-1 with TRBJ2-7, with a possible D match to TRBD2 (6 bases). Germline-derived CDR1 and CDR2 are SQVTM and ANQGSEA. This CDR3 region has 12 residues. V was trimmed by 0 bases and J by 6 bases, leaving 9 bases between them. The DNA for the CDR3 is TGCAGCGTTGAAGAGGGGGGAGCCGAGCAGTACTTC. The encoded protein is CSVEEGGAEQYF.

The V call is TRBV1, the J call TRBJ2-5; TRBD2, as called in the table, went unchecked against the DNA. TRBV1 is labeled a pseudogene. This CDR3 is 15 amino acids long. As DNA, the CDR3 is TGCACCAGCAGCCAAGTTTTACTAGAAGGAGAGACCCAGTACTTC. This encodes CTSSQVLLEGETQYF.

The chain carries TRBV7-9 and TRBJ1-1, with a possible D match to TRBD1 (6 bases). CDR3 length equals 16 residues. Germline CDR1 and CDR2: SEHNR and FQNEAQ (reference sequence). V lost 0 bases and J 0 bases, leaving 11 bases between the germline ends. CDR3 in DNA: TGTGCCAGCAGCTTAGCAGGGGGTACTATGAACACTGAAGCTTTCTTT. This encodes CASSLAGGTMNTEAFF.